One TCR beta chain is described in this entry. Only a few counts were recorded for this clonotype. Its antigen remains undetermined. Per-base quality was not reported, and no clone a single base away is much larger than it. The data are from a study of T-cell reconstitution after alpha-beta-depleted transplantation in children (TCRdb year 2016). Regarding the research as a whole: Using TCR repertoire profiling, the study followed T-cell immune reconstitution in a quantitative way in children after TCRalphabeta/CD19-depleted allogeneic hematopoietic cell transplantation.

Libraries were made using PCR. Sequencing used an Illumina HiSeq 2500. TCR libraries were prepared with molecular barcoding, using unique molecular identifiers to normalize TCRbeta repertoire quantification. TCRdb ran its own pipeline on the public reads, namely fastp trimming at Q25 and MiXCR clone calling, and kept in-frame beta chains. CDR3 protein duplicates are merged, each entry listing the most common genes and DNA. For this sample the table gives over 200,000 distinct CDR3 sequences, of which about 9.5% were detected only once. The ten largest make up 6.2% of the sample. Inclusive of the bounding cysteine and phenylalanine, the CDR3 is 14 residues long. The kept DNA is CDR3 alone, 42 bases in frame from the first base. For CDR1 and CDR2, the germline V gene lists SGHRS and YFSETQ. V loses 0 bases at its end and J loses 2 bases; junction bases beyond the gene matches: 0.

The V and J genes are TRBV5-1 and TRBJ2-7; a stretch of 9 junction bases matches TRBD1. This TCR came from a human donor who donated a stem cell graft to a child with acute lymphoblastic leukemia. The specimen was PBMCs from the stem cell graft donor, collected from the stem cell graft. The CDR3 here reads CASSLGDRAYEQYF. The nucleotide sequence is given as TGCGCCAGCAGCTTGGGGGACAGGGCCTACGAGCAGTACTTC.